One and the same sample provided the 20 T cell receptor beta chains below, sequenced in a study of CD8 T cells in ankylosing spondylitis. MiXCR was run by TCRdb on the 5' RACE reads, yielding one entry per CDR3 protein. The profile covers about 90,000 distinct CDR3 sequences, with 25% to 35% appearing a single time and around 60% taken by the ten largest. The sequencing sample was made of blood, either unsorted or a sorted T cell fraction (not recorded which). All receptors come from a male donor with ankylosing spondylitis or in good health (not recorded which).

The V call is TRBV7-8, the J call TRBJ2-2, with D possibly being TRBD1 (5 bases). Trimming pared 6 bases from V and 5 bases from J, leaving 16 bases between. CDR1 and CDR2 (germline): SGHVS, FQNEAQ. The CDR3 runs 15 residues. The chain's CDR3 is CASRPTGSWTGELFF. CDR3 bases: TGTGCCAGCAGGCCAACAGGAAGTTGGACCGGGGAGCTGTTTTTT.

The chain employs TRBV20-1 and TRBJ2-1; 13 bases line up with TRBD2. The V and J ends lost 3 bases and 4 bases, in that order; junction bases with no gene match: 3. From germline, CDR1 is DFQATT and CDR2 SNEGSKA (reference sequence). This CDR3 has 15 residues. The CDR3 sequence: CSASRLAGGYNEQFF. DNA for the CDR3: TGCAGTGCTAGTCGACTAGCGGGAGGTTACAATGAGCAGTTCTTC.

This clonotype was counted at least ten times. This chain uses TRBV12-3 or TRBV12-4 with TRBJ1-3; a weak D match, TRBD1 (5 bases). The V gene lost 6 bases and the J gene lost 1 base, with 13 bases spanning the gap. The CDR3 spans 15 residues. The CDR3 sequence: CASRSGPSSGNTIYF. The CDR3 bases are TGTGCCAGCAGGTCAGGGCCTTCTTCTGGAAACACCATATATTTT.

This chain joins TRBV2 and TRBJ2-5, with TRBD2 matching over 8 bases. With 5 bases clipped from V and 12 bases from J, the junction kept 11 bases outside the gene matches. Germline V lookup: CDR1 SNHLY, CDR2 FYNNEI. The CDR3 runs 13 residues. The CDR3: CASSPTGRGEEYF. CDR3 DNA sequence: TGTGCCAGCAGTCCTACCGGGAGGGGCGAAGAGTACTTC.

This clonotype was found a few times. CDR3 in DNA: TGCAGCGTTTTCCGGGAAGAGGACACCGGGGAGCTGTTTTTT. Protein: CSVFREEDTGELFF. The rearrangement joins TRBV29-1 to TRBJ2-2, with a tentative D call TRBD2 (5 bases). The CDR3 consists of 14 residues. Germline-derived CDR1 and CDR2 are SQVTM and ANQGSEA. Trimming shortened V by 5 bases and J by 3 bases, and 13 bases separated the two germline ends.

The table lists this clonotype with a few counts. V is TRBV20-1 and J is TRBJ1-1, with unresolved D. Per the germline V gene, CDR1 is DFQATT and CDR2 is SNEGSKA (reference sequence). Trimming left V 3 bases short and J 7 bases short, with 3 bases between. CDR3 length equals 9 residues. The CDR3 loop is CSASVEAFF. CDR3 nucleotide sequence: TGCAGTGCTAGTGTTGAAGCTTTCTTT.

This sequence joins TRBV4-1 and TRBJ2-1; D unresolved. CDR1 and CDR2 from the germline V gene are MGHRA and YSYEKL. V lost 1 base to trimming and J lost 3 bases, with 4 bases between them. The CDR3 sequence is 13 residues long. CDR3 DNA sequence: TGCGCCAGCAGCCAAGCATACTACAATGAGCAGTTCTTC. It encodes CASSQAYYNEQFF.

The J gene is TRBJ2-5, the V gene TRBV20-1; 7 bases are a match to TRBD2. This CDR3 contains 14 residues. Trimming removed 6 bases from V and 2 bases from J; junction bases left unmatched: 9. Germline V gene sequence: CDR1 DFQATT, CDR2 SNEGSKA (reference sequence). CDR3 region: CSAMGGVPQETQYF. CDR3 DNA: TGCAGTGCGATGGGAGGGGTGCCTCAAGAGACCCAGTACTTC.

This clonotype has just a few counts. The chain carries TRBV20-1 and TRBJ1-5, with D possibly TRBD1 on 6 matching bases. Germline V gene sequence: CDR1 DFQATT, CDR2 SNEGSKA (reference sequence). The V end lost 6 bases, the J end lost 0 bases, and 12 bases lay between the germline ends. The CDR3 loop spans 14 amino acids. The CDR3 sequence is CSAKTGDSNQPQHF. CDR3 DNA: TGCAGTGCCAAGACAGGCGATAGCAATCAGCCCCAGCATTTT.

The sample holds many counts of this clonotype. The gene calls are TRBV29-1 and TRBJ2-7, with TRBD1 identical over 7 bases. In germline, CDR1 is SQVTM, CDR2 ANQGSEA. The CDR3 covers 13 residues. Germline trimming cut 7 bases from V and 3 bases from J; bases unmatched to any gene: 9. Written as DNA, the CDR3 is TGCAGCGGGAGGTCACCAGGGGGCTACGAGCAGTACTTC. This sequence encodes CSGRSPGGYEQYF.

This clonotype has only one observation. The gene calls are TRBV20-1 and TRBJ2-7, with 9 bases that match TRBD2. This CDR3 spans 15 amino acids. V gave up 0 bases and J gave up 1 base; unmatched junction bases: 4. Per germline, CDR1 DFQATT and CDR2 SNEGSKA (reference sequence). The CDR3 coding sequence is TGCAGTGCTAGAGACTACCTAGCGGGATCCTACGAGCAGTACTTC. Its translation: CSARDYLAGSYEQYF.

This clonotype was detected a few times. The chain has TRBV7-9 and TRBJ2-6, with D unresolved. V gave up 0 bases and J gave up 3 bases, with 0 bases separating them. The CDR3 spans 13 residues. The V gene's germline CDR1 is SEHNR and CDR2 FQNEAQ (reference sequence). In DNA, the CDR3 is TGTGCCAGCAGCTTAGCTGGGGCCAACGTCCTGACTTTC. This encodes CASSLAGANVLTF.

This clonotype has just a few counts. J is TRBJ2-1 and V is TRBV5-1; D uncertain. Between the trimmed V and J ends, which lost 0 bases and 7 bases, there was a span of 8 bases. CDR1 is SGHRS and CDR2 is YFSETQ in the germline V gene. This CDR3 is built from 13 residues. The CDR3 is CASSLGQKNEQFF. The CDR3 coding sequence is TGCGCCAGCAGCTTGGGGCAGAAAAATGAGCAGTTCTTC.

V is TRBV7-2 and J is TRBJ2-7; no clear D. There are 12 residues in the CDR3. V was trimmed by 5 bases and J by 2 bases, leaving 7 bases between them. Germline CDR1 is SGHTA and CDR2 is FQGNSA. The CDR3 spells CASSANTYEQYF. CDR3 bases: TGTGCCAGCAGCGCTAATACCTACGAGCAGTACTTC.

In this sample, this clonotype turned up a few times. The chain couples TRBV9 to TRBJ2-1; D gene uncertain. The length of the CDR3 is 14 residues. CDR1 and CDR2 from the germline V gene are SGDLS and YYNGEE. Trimming cost V 3 bases and J 5 bases, with 12 bases left between them. The CDR3 region is CASSAPSLHNEQFF. CDR3 nucleotide sequence: TGTGCCAGCAGCGCCCCCTCCCTCCACAATGAGCAGTTCTTC.

The chain couples TRBV4-1 to TRBJ2-7, with D tentatively TRBD2 (6 bases). The germline CDR1 and CDR2 sequences are MGHRA and YSYEKL. The CDR3 has 14 residues. V was cut by 1 base and J by 4 bases, with 11 bases left in between. The CDR3 bases are TGCGCCAGCAGCCAAGGCCCGGGAGTTTACGAGCAGTACTTC. Its protein product is CASSQGPGVYEQYF.

The sample holds a few counts of this clonotype. The rearrangement uses TRBV5-1 and TRBJ1-2, with TRBD1 matching over 8 bases. With 4 bases clipped from V and 5 bases from J, the junction kept 4 bases outside the gene matches. The CDR3 is 13 amino acids. Germline V gene lookup returns CDR1 SGHRS and CDR2 YFSETQ. The CDR3 coding sequence is TGCGCCAGCAGCCCGACAGGGGATTATGGCTACACCTTC. It encodes CASSPTGDYGYTF.

The table lists this clonotype with many counts. The gene calls are TRBV5-5 and TRBJ1-2; D gene uncertain. The CDR3 spans 13 residues. Between the trimmed V and J ends, which lost 4 bases and 8 bases, there was a span of 15 bases. Germline V gene lookup returns CDR1 SGHKS and CDR2 YYEKEE (reference sequence). This CDR3 reads CASSPDPFGGYTF. In DNA, the CDR3 is TGTGCCAGCAGCCCTGACCCCTTTGGAGGCTACACCTTC. Combining the CDR3 with reference TRBV5-5 and TRBJ1-2 gives the whole variable domain DAGVTQSPTHLIKTRGQQVTLRCSPISGHKSVSWYQQVLGQGPQFIFQYYEKEERGRGNFPDRFSARQFPNYSSELNVNALLLGDSALYLCASSPDPFGGYTFGSGTRLTVV.

For the CDR3, the DNA is TGTGCCAGCAGCTTAATCGGGACAGGGGGCACAGATACGCAGTATTTT. Translated, it gives CASSLIGTGGTDTQYF. V and J are TRBV7-3 and TRBJ2-3; TRBD1 matches 10 bases. The V and J ends lost 1 base and 1 base, in that order; junction bases with no gene match: 2. The length of the CDR3 is 16 residues. Germline CDR1 and CDR2: SGHTA and FQGTGA.

V usage is TRBV7-9 and J usage is TRBJ1-2; TRBD1 might be the D (5 bases). The V gene's germline CDR1 is SEHNR and CDR2 FQNEAQ (reference sequence). The ends were cut back, 1 base at V and 4 bases at J, with 10 bases in the middle. This CDR3 comprises 14 residues. The CDR3 loop is CASSLGIGTYGYTF. As DNA, the CDR3 is TGTGCCAGCAGCTTAGGGATTGGGACCTATGGCTACACCTTC.